This TCR beta chain was captured by sequencing in a study of blood T cell repertoires in COVID-19. Looking at the study overall: The analysed material was cDNA or gDNA that came from T cells, B-cell-depleted T cells, or PBMCs.

Membership in each cohort depended on participant-reported clinical history. Among Cohort 3 donors, those recovered had two negative PCRs, clearance, or symptom resolution. Assay: immunoSEQ multiplex PCR; the TCRdb copy retains only in-frame clones and omits some. The sample has approximately 180,000 clones; around 80% are singletons. Sequences were obtained from PBMCs or T cells enriched from blood (not recorded which). The clonotype was recovered from a man between 50 and 59 years old who had recovered from COVID-19.

This CDR3 reads CASSGTYEQYF. In DNA form, the CDR3 reads TGTGCCAGCAGTGGTACCTACGAGCAGTACTTC. The rearrangement uses TRBV6-4 and TRBJ2-7; D gene uncertain. The CDR3 covers 11 residues. CDR1 and CDR2 (germline): MRHNA, SNTAGT. Trimming pared 4 bases from V and 2 bases from J, leaving 3 bases between.